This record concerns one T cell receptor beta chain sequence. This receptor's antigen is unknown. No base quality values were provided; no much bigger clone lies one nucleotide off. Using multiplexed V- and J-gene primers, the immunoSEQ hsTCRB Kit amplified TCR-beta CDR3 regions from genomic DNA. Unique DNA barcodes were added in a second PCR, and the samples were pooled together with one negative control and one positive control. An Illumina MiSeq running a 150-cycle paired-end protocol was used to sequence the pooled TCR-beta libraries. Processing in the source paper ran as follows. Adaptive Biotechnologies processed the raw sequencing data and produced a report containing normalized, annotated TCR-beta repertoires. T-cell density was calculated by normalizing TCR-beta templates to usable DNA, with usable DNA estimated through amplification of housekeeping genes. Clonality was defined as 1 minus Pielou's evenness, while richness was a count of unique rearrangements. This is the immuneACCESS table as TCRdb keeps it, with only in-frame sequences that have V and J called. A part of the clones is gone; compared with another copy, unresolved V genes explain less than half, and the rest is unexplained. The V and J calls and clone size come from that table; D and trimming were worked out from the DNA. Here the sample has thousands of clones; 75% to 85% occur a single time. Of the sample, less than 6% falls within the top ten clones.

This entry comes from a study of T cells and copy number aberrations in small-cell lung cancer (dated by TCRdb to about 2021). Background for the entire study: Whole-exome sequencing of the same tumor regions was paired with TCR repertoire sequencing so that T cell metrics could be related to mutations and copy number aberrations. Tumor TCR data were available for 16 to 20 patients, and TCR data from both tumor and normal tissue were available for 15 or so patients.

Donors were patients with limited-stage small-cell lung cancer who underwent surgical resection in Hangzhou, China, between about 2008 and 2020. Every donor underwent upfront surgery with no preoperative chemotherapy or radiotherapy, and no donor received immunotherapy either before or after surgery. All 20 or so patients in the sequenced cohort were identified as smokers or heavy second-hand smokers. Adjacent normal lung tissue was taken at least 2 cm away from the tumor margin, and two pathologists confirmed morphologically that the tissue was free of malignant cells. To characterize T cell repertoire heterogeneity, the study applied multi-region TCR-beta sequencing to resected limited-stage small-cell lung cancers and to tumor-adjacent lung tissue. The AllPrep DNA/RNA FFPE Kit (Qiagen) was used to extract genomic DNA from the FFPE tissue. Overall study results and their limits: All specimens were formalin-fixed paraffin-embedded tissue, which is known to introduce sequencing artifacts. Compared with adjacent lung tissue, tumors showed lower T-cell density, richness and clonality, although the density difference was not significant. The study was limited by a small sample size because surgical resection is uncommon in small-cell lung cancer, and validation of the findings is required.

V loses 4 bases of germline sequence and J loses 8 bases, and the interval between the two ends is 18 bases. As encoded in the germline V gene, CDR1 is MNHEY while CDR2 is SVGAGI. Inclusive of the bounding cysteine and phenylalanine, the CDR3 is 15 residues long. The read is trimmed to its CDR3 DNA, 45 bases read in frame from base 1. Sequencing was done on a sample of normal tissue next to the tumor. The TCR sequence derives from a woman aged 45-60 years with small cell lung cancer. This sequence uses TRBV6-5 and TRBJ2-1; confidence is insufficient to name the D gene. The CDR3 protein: CASSSIWTAEDEQFF. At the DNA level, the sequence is TGTGCCAGCAGTTCGATCTGGACGGCCGAGGATGAGCAGTTCTTC.